The entry that follows covers one TCR beta chain sequence. This sample is part of a study of blood T cell repertoires in COVID-19. Profiled with immunoSEQ multiplex PCR; TCRdb holds only in-frame clones, not every one. In the table there are under 250,000 clones, about 82% of which are singletons. Seattle researchers signed up patients amid active infection and tracked them longitudinally. Sequencing input: peripheral blood. The clonotype comes from a woman in her 70s with COVID-19, enrolled during active disease.

The CDR3 is CASYSNYGYTF. The CDR3 DNA reads as TGTGCCAGCTACTCTAACTATGGCTACACCTTC. This chain links TRBV6-5 with TRBJ1-2; D gene uncertain. V was clipped by 8 bases and J by 0 bases, with 4 bases between them. The CDR3 contains 11 residues. Germline V gene lookup returns CDR1 MNHEY and CDR2 SVGAGI.